The clone carrying this T cell receptor (beta chain) was counted between two and nine times. The antigen is undetermined. As every portion of the isolated RNA was reverse transcribed, the sequencing read expressed TCRB transcripts. An average around 3.8 million reads came from naive, central memory and regulatory T cell samples. Profiled with immunoSEQ multiplex PCR; TCRdb holds only in-frame clones, not every one. Here the sample spans roughly 340,000 clones, approximately 12% being singletons. The data are from a study of beta chain features in type 1 diabetes. Study outcomes and limitations: No resolution was reached here on whether HLA type influences TCRB rearrangement. All four CD4+ subsets from Type 1 diabetes patients carried moderately but significantly shorter TCRB CDR3s.

CDR3 length: 14 amino acids. The germline V and J ends were trimmed by 2 bases and 4 bases, with 9 bases remaining between them. Germline V lookup: CDR1 SGHTA, CDR2 FQGNSA. The chain employs TRBV7-2 and TRBJ2-1; possibly TRBD1 for D (6 bases). The receptor was isolated from a young woman with type 1 diabetes. The sequencing sample was made of naive CD4+ T cells from blood. CDR3 sequence (DNA): TGTGCCAGCAGCTTAAGGACAGTTTACAATGAGCAGTTCTTC. It codes for CASSLRTVYNEQFF.